The rows below give T cell receptor beta chains drawn from one sample of a study of T cell responses to AZD1222 COVID-19 vaccine. Only in-frame clones appear in the TCRdb table, and some are missing; sequencing was by immunoSEQ multiplex PCR. Among about 210,000 clones listed, 85% to 95% were seen once. The specimen was peripheral blood, collected on day 0 of AZD1222 vaccination. The receptors shown here come from an adult in good health. Each CDR3 is given with its conserved first and last residue. Each record gives: D gene, clone size, V gene, J gene, CDR3 DNA, CDR3 protein. The D gene is left open where the match is weak. Where a row states a size, it is once, few, many or the class of an expanded clone; other rows omit it.

.	.	TRBV11-2	TRBJ1-1	TGTGCCAGCATCAGACCTGCAGGGACCCTCACTGAAGCTTTCTTT	CASIRPAGTLTEAFF
.	.	TRBV20-1	TRBJ1-1	TGCAGTGCTCTACAGGGATCGGAAGCTTTCTTT	CSALQGSEAFF
.	.	TRBV20-1	TRBJ1-2	TGCAGTGCTAGAGAGCCGGCCGGCTACACCTTC	CSAREPAGYTF
.	.	TRBV3-1/TRBV3-2	TRBJ2-6	TGTGCCAGCAGCCAAGTCAAGGGCACTACCTCTGGGGCCAACGTCCTGACTTTC	CASSQVKGTTSGANVLTF
.	.	TRBV12-5	TRBJ1-6	TGTGCTAGTGGGGACAGCAATTTGTCACCCCTCCACTTT	CASGDSNLSPLHF
TRBD1	.	TRBV2	TRBJ1-4	TGTGCCAGCAGGGTCCGACAGGGAGGCGAGGAACTGTTTTTT	CASRVRQGGEELFF
.	.	TRBV12-3/TRBV12-4	TRBJ1-2	TGTGCCAGCAGTTTGATGGGTTCCTATGGCTACACCTTC	CASSLMGSYGYTF
TRBD1	.	TRBV12-5	TRBJ1-1	TGTGCTAGTGGTCCCCGGGACAGGGGAAGGAACACTGAAGCTTTCTTT	CASGPRDRGRNTEAFF
.	.	TRBV11-3	TRBJ2-3	TGTGCCAGCAGCTTCGGGGGTGTCGATACGCAGTATTTT	CASSFGGVDTQYF
TRBD1	few	TRBV10-3	TRBJ1-6	TGTGCCATCACAAGGGACAGGGTTAATTCACCCCTCCACTTT	CAITRDRVNSPLHF
TRBD1	.	TRBV3-1/TRBV3-2	TRBJ1-1	TGTGCCAGCAGCCAGCCGGACAGGGGGCTCGCCATGAACACTGAAGCTTTCTTT	CASSQPDRGLAMNTEAFF
.	once	TRBV9	TRBJ2-5	TGTGCCAGCAGCGTGAACAGGGCGTCCCAAGAGACCCAGTACTTC	CASSVNRASQETQYF
.	once	TRBV5-1	TRBJ2-7	TGCGCCAGCCCCTCGGGGCAGCAAAGAAACGAGCAGTACTTC	CASPSGQQRNEQYF
.	.	TRBV12-3/TRBV12-4	TRBJ1-2	TGTGCCAGCAGTTTAAGAGGGAACTATGGCTACACCTTC	CASSLRGNYGYTF
TRBD1	.	TRBV5-1	TRBJ2-3	TGCGCCAGCAGTCGCAATTGGGACAGGGACACAGATACGCAGTATTTT	CASSRNWDRDTDTQYF
TRBD2	.	TRBV14	TRBJ2-1	TGTGCCAGCAGCCCGAGGGGTCTAGCGGGGAACAATGAGCAGTTCTTC	CASSPRGLAGNNEQFF
.	.	TRBV7-9	TRBJ1-5	TGTGCCAGCAGCTTAGACAGGGGCAATCAGCCCCAGCATTTT	CASSLDRGNQPQHF
.	.	TRBV11-3	TRBJ1-1	TGTGCCAGCAGCCGCGACTCGGGGCACACTGAAGCTTTCTTT	CASSRDSGHTEAFF
.	.	TRBV7-8	TRBJ1-1	TGTGCCAGCAGCCCTCTGGCTAATGTCGATGAAGCTTTCTTT	CASSPLANVDEAFF
TRBD1	.	TRBV2	TRBJ1-6	TGTGCCAGCAGTGATCAGCCGACAGGGATCCATAATTCACCCCTCCACTTT	CASSDQPTGIHNSPLHF
TRBD1	.	TRBV12-3/TRBV12-4	TRBJ1-1	TGTGCCAGCGGACTCCAGGGGGCCACTGAAGCTTTCTTT	CASGLQGATEAFF
.	.	TRBV12-3/TRBV12-4	TRBJ1-1	TGTGCCAGCAGCCCATGGGGGAGGTCTGAAGCTTTCTTT	CASSPWGRSEAFF
.	.	TRBV2	TRBJ1-3	TGTGCCAGCAAAGGCTCTGGAAACACCATATATTTT	CASKGSGNTIYF
.	.	TRBV19	TRBJ1-1	TGTGCCAGTATAAAGAACACTGAAGCTTTCTTT	CASIKNTEAFF
.	.	TRBV5-4	TRBJ2-7	TGTGCCAGCAGCCACTGGACTGAGTACGAGCAGTACTTC	CASSHWTEYEQYF
.	.	TRBV9	TRBJ1-2	TGTGCCAGCAGCGGAGGAATCTACACCTTC	CASSGGIYTF
TRBD1	.	TRBV7-3	TRBJ1-6	TGTGCCAGCAGCTCCGGACAGGGGTTGTATAATTCACCCCTCCACTTT	CASSSGQGLYNSPLHF
.	.	TRBV7-8	TRBJ1-6	TGTGCCAGCGAAGCCAGCGGGATCAACGGTTATAATTCACCCCTCCACTTT	CASEASGINGYNSPLHF
.	once	TRBV9	TRBJ2-1	TGTGCCAGCAGCGTAGGAGGTTGGGGCGGGTCCCAGGGTGAGCAGTTCTTC	CASSVGGWGGSQGEQFF
.	.	TRBV29-1	TRBJ1-2	TGCAGCGTGATCTACAGCGGCGAGTCGCACTCTCGGGGCTACACCTTC	CSVIYSGESHSRGYTF
.	.	TRBV7-3	TRBJ1-1	TGTGCCAGCAGCTTAGGGTTAGGGGGGCCTGAAGCTTTCTTT	CASSLGLGGPEAFF
.	.	TRBV3-1/TRBV3-2	TRBJ1-2	TGTGCCAGCAGCCCCCGGAGGGGCCTGGATGGCTACACCTTC	CASSPRRGLDGYTF
TRBD2	.	TRBV7-3	TRBJ2-3	TGTGCCAGCAGCCCAAGCGGGACTAGGTCAGGGCCAGATACGCAGTATTTT	CASSPSGTRSGPDTQYF
TRBD1	.	TRBV29-1	TRBJ1-2	TGCAGCGTCGACCGGGACAGGGATAACTATGGCTACACCTTC	CSVDRDRDNYGYTF
.	.	TRBV15	TRBJ1-1	TGTGCCACCAGCAGAGTAAGCAAAGGCTCTGAAGCTTTCTTT	CATSRVSKGSEAFF
.	.	TRBV6-5	TRBJ2-2	TGTGCCAGCAGGGGACTGGTGGGCACCGGGGAGCTGTTTTTT	CASRGLVGTGELFF
.	.	TRBV9	TRBJ2-3	TGTGCCAGCAGCGTCTCAGGGTCAGATACGCAGTATTTT	CASSVSGSDTQYF
.	.	TRBV7-8	TRBJ2-1	TGTGCCAGCAGCTTAAGAGGGGGGGCCAGCAATGAGCAGTTCTTC	CASSLRGGASNEQFF
.	.	TRBV6-6	TRBJ1-1	TGTGCCAGCAGTGACTGGGTGTCAGGGGATCGGGCTGAAGCTTTCTTT	CASSDWVSGDRAEAFF
.	.	TRBV5-8	TRBJ1-1	TGTGCCAGCAGCCACGGGTTGCTGAACACTGAAGCTTTCTTT	CASSHGLLNTEAFF
.	.	TRBV14	TRBJ1-1	TGTGCCAGCAGCCAAGGCGAGGAGCCGACCGCTGAAGCTTTCTTT	CASSQGEEPTAEAFF
.	.	TRBV19	TRBJ2-2	TGTGCCAGTAGTAATACAGGGATAGCCGGGGAGCTGTTTTTT	CASSNTGIAGELFF
.	once	TRBV5-1	TRBJ2-1	TGCGCCAGCAGGGTGTCCGCAGGGTTTTCCTACAATGAGCAGTTCTTC	CASRVSAGFSYNEQFF
.	.	TRBV3-1/TRBV3-2	TRBJ1-2	TGTGCCAGCAGCCTCCTTGATGGTAACTATGGCTACACCTTC	CASSLLDGNYGYTF